This record covers a single T cell receptor beta chain. Antigen: not known. The record originates from a study of identical twins. TCRdb itself ran the 5' RACE reads through MiXCR, one entry per CDR3 protein. The sample lists approximately 260,000 distinct CDR3 sequences; over 11% were seen once. Study-wide results and caveats: Twin sharing of out-of-frame TCR alpha was underestimated by models in monozygotic pairs. High-abundance cord blood beta clonotypes had fewer insertions; memory repertoires showed none. Twins' surplus sharing was weaker for beta out-of-frame sequences.

In every case, the donor was a healthy Caucasian. The junction had 7 bases not matched to a gene; V was cut back by 5 bases and J by 5 bases. CDR1 and CDR2 from the germline V gene are LGHDT and YNNKEL (reference sequence). This CDR3 has 14 residues. Sequencing input: memory (CD45RO+) T cells sorted from blood. The chain employs TRBV3-1 and TRBJ2-7; 9 nucleotides agree with TRBD2. This receptor was taken from a woman aged 18-29 years in good health. CDR3 sequence: CASSKVVAGDEQYF. For the CDR3, the DNA is TGTGCCAGCAGCAAGGTGGTAGCGGGGGACGAGCAGTACTTC.